This T cell receptor beta chain appears in the sequencing data of a study of cytomegalovirus exposure and HLA in healthy donors. Study observations and caveats: As was reported, the HLA-A and HLA-B alleles of most subjects were accurately predicted from TCR beta sequences.

As to this clone: Antigen: not known.

Trimming took 0 bases from V and 2 from J, leaving 7 bases between them. The CDR3 length is 14 residues. The germline V gene encodes CDR1 SEHNR and CDR2 FQNEAQ (reference sequence). Amplification used 60 Vbeta primers and 13 Jbeta primers. Only in-frame clones appear in the TCRdb table, and some are missing; sequencing was by immunoSEQ multiplex PCR. This sample has roughly 190,000 clones; over 80% occur once, and the top ten carry roughly 1.3%. The sequence came from a man aged 30 to 39 in good health and CMV-seronegative. V is TRBV7-9 and J is TRBJ2-5, with D hard to call. Sequencing was carried out using PBMCs. Written as DNA, the CDR3 is TGTGCCAGCAGCTTAGCTGCTAGGCAAGAGACCCAGTACTTC. It is translated as CASSLAARQETQYF.